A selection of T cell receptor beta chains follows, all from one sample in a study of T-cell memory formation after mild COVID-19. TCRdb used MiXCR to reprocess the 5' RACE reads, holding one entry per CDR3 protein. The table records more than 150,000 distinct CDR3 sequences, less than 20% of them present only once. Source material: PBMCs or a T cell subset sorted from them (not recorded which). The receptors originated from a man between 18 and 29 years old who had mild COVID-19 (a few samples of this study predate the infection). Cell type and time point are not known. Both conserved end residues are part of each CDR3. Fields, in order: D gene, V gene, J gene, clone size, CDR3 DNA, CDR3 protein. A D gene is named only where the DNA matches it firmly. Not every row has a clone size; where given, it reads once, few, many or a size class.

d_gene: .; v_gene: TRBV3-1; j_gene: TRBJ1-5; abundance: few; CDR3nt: TGTGCCAGCAGCCAGGACGGGTACGCGGGCCCCCAGCATTTT; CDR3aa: CASSQDGYAGPQHF
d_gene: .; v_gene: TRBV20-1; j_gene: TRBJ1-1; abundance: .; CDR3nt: TGCAGTGCTAGAGTGCCCCTGAACACTGAAGCTTTCTTT; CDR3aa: CSARVPLNTEAFF
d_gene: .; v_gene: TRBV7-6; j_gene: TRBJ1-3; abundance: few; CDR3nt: TGTGCCAGCAGCTTAGGATACGGGAGCTCTGGAAACACCATATATTTT; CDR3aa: CASSLGYGSSGNTIYF
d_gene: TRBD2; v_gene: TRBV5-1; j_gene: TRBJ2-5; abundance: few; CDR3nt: TGCGCCAGCAGCCCGGGGGGTCAGACGCAAGAGACCCAGTACTTC; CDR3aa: CASSPGGQTQETQYF
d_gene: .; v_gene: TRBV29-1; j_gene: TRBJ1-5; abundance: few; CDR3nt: TGCAGCGTTGAAGTAGGCGGACGCCAGCCCCAGCATTTT; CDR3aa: CSVEVGGRQPQHF
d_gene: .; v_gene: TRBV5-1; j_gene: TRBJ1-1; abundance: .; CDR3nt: TGCGCCAGCACCATTAGCGGGGGAATCAACACTGAAGCTTTCTTT; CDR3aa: CASTISGGINTEAFF
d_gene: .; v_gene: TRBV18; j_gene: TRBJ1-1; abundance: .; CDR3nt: TGTGCCAGCTCACCACTCGTGTTCCAACCGAACACTGAAGCTTTCTTT; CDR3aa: CASSPLVFQPNTEAFF
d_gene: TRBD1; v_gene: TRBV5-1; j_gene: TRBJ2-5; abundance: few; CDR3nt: TGCGCCAGCAGCCGTCGACTACAGGGGACGCCCAGGGAGACCCAGTACTTC; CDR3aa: CASSRRLQGTPRETQYF
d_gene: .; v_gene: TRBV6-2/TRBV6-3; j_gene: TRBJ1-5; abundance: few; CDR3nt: TGTGCCAGCAGTTACTCGGTTGGGCCTAATCAGCCCCAGCATTTT; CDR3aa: CASSYSVGPNQPQHF
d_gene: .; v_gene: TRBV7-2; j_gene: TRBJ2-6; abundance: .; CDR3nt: TGTGCCAGCAGCTTAGACGGCAGTTCTGGGGCCAACGTCCTGACTTTC; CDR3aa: CASSLDGSSGANVLTF
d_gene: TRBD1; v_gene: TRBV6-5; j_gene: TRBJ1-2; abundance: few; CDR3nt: TGTGCCAGCAGCGACAGGGAAGGGTTTTGGCGCGACTATGGCTACACCTTC; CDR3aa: CASSDREGFWRDYGYTF
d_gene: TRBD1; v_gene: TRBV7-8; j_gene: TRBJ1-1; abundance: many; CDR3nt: TGTGCCAGCAGCTCAGACAGGGACACTGAAGCTTTCTTT; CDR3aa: CASSSDRDTEAFF
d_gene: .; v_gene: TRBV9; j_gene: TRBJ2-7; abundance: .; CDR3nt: TGTGCCAGCAGCCCAAGGCCGCAGAGCTCCTACGAGCAGTACTTC; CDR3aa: CASSPRPQSSYEQYF
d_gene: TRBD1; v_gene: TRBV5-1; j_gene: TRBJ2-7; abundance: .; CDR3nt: TGCGCCAGCACCACCACGACAGGGCCCTACGAGCAGTACTTC; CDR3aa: CASTTTTGPYEQYF
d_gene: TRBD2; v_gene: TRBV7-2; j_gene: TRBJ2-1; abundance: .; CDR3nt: TGTGCCAGCATCGAGGGGTCAGCGGGGTACAATGAGCAGTTCTTC; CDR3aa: CASIEGSAGYNEQFF
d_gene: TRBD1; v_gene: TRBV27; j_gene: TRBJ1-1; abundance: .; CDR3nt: TGTGCCAGCAGTGGGTACCGGGACAGGGGGCGTTCGAACACTGAAGCTTTCTTT; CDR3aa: CASSGYRDRGRSNTEAFF
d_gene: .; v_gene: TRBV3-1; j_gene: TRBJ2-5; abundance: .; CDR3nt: TGTGCCAGCAGCCCTACAGAAAGGACCCAGTACTTC; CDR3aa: CASSPTERTQYF
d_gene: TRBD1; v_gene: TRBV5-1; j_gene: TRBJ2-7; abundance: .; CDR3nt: TGCGCCAGCAGCTTGGTTATTGTGGGACAGAAAACCTACGAGCAGTACTTC; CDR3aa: CASSLVIVGQKTYEQYF
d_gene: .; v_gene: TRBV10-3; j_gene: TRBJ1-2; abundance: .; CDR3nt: TGTGCCATCAGAAACAGGGAGCACGGCTATGGCTACACCTTC; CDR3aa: CAIRNREHGYGYTF
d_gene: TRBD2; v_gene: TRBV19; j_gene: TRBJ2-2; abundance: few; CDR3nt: TGTGCCAGTAGTATAGACGGGACTAGCGTCATCACCGGGGAGCTGTTTTTT; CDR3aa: CASSIDGTSVITGELFF
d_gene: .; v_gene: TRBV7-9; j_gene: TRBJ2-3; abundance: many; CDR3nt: TGTGCCACCCCCCGGGAGGGGGCCTTCACAGATACGCAGTATTTT; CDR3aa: CATPREGAFTDTQYF
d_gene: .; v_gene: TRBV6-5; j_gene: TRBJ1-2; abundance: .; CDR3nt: TGTGCCAGCAGCCGCAATCCTGTGGGGGGGGGCTACACCTTC; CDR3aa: CASSRNPVGGGYTF
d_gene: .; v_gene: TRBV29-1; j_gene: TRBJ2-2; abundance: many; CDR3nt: TGCAGCGTGGGGTCACCAGGGAACGCCGGGGAGCTGTTTTTT; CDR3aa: CSVGSPGNAGELFF
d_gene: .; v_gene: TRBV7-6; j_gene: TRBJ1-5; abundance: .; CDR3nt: TGTGCCAGCAGCTTTGTCGAGGGTCAGCCCCAGCATTTT; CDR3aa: CASSFVEGQPQHF
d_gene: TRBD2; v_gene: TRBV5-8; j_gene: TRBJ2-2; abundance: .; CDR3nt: TGTGCCAGCAGACGCGGGGGTGCCGGGGAGCTGTTTTTT; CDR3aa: CASRRGGAGELFF
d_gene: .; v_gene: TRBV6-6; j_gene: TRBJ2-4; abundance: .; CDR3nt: TGTGCCAGCACCGGGGAAAACATTCAGTACTTC; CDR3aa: CASTGENIQYF
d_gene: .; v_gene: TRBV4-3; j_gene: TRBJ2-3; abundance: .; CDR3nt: TGCGCCAGCAGCCAAGATAGTATCCGGGCCACAGATACGCAGTATTTT; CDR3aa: CASSQDSIRATDTQYF
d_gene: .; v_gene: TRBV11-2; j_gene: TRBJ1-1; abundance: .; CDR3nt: TGTGCCAGCAGCTTACACGGACAGAATGGGAACACTGAAGCTTTCTTT; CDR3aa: CASSLHGQNGNTEAFF
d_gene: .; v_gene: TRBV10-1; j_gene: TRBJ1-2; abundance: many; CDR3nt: TGCGCCAGCAGTGACGGCAGGGAATATGGCTACACCTTC; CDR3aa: CASSDGREYGYTF
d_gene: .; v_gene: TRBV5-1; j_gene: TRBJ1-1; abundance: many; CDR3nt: TGTGCCAGCAGCTTAGGGGGAGAAGCTTTCTTT; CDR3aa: CASSLGGEAFF
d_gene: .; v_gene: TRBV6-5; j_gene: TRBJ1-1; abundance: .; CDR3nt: TGTGCCAGCAGTTCCCCGGCCGGGGTTGACACTGAAGCTTTCTTT; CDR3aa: CASSSPAGVDTEAFF
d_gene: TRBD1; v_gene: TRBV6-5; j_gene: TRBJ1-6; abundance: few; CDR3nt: TGTGCCAGCAGTCCCGTTCCACAGGGGGCAGGGAATTCACCCCTCCACTTT; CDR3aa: CASSPVPQGAGNSPLHF
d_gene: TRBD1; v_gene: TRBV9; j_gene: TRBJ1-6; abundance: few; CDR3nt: TGTGCCAGCAGCTTAACCGGGACAGGGGATTCACCCCTCCACTTT; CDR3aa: CASSLTGTGDSPLHF
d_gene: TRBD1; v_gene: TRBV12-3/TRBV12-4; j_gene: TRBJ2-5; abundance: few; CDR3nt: TGTGCCAGCAGTCATACAGGACAGGAAGAGACCCAGTACTTC; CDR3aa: CASSHTGQEETQYF
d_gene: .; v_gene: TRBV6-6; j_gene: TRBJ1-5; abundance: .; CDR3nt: TGTGCCAGCAGGGATGAAGATCGACAGCCCCAGCATTTT; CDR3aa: CASRDEDRQPQHF
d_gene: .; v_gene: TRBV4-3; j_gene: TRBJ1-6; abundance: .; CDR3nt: TGCGCCAGCAGCCAAGGCGCCAGGAGCTCCTATAATTCACCCCTCCACTTT; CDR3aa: CASSQGARSSYNSPLHF
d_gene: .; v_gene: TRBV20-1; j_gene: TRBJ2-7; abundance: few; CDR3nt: TGCAGTGCAGCCGGGCTCGGGACCCCTGACTACGAGCAGTACTTC; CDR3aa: CSAAGLGTPDYEQYF
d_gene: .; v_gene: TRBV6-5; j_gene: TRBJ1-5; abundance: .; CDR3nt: TGTGCCAGCAGTATTGCCGGGGGCAATCAGCCCCAGCATTTT; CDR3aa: CASSIAGGNQPQHF
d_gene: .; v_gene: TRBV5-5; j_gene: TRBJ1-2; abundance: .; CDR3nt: TGTGCCAGCAGCTTGGTAGGGCACGGCTACACCTTC; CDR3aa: CASSLVGHGYTF
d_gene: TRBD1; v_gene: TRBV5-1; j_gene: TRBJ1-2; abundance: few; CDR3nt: TGCGCCAGCAGCTTGGGAACAGGGGACCCCTATGGCTACACCTTC; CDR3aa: CASSLGTGDPYGYTF
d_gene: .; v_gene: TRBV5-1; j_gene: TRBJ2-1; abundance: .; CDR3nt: TGCGCCAGCGGAACAGGGTTGGCCGACAATGAGCAGTTCTTC; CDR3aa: CASGTGLADNEQFF
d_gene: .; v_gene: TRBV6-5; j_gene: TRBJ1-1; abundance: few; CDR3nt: TGTGCCAGCAGCCCACGGCGGGGGAGGGGGAGCGCTGAAGCTTTCTTT; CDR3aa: CASSPRRGRGSAEAFF
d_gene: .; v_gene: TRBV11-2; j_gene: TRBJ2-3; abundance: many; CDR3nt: TGTGCCAGCAGCTTAGTTGCCGCGGCAGATACGCAGTATTTT; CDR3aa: CASSLVAAADTQYF
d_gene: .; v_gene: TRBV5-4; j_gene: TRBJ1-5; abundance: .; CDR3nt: TGTGCCAGCAGCTTGGATCGGGGCCTGGGCCAGCCCCAGCATTTT; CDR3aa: CASSLDRGLGQPQHF
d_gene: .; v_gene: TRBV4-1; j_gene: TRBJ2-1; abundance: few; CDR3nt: TGCGCCAGCAGCCAATTATCCAGGGTCTACAATGAGCAGTTCTTC; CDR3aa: CASSQLSRVYNEQFF
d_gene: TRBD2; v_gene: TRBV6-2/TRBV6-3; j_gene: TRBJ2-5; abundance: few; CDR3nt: TGTGCCAGCAGTTACTCGGGACTAGCGGGCTTAGAGACCCAGTACTTC; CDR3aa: CASSYSGLAGLETQYF
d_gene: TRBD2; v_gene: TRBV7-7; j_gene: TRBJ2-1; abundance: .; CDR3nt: TGTGCTAGCAGCTTAGCGGGGGGGACCTATGAGCAGTTCTTC; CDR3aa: CASSLAGGTYEQFF